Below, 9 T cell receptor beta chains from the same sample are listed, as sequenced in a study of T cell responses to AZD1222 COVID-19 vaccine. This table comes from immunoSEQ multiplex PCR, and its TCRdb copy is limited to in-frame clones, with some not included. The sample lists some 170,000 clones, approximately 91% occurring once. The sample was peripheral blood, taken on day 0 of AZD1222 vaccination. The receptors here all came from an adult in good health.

Here the CDR3 DNA reads TGTGCCAGCAGTGACCCCCTACAGGGGCCGGATCAGCCCCAGCATTTT. Translated, it gives CASSDPLQGPDQPQHF. The chain links TRBV6-1 to TRBJ1-5, with 7 bases aligning to TRBD1. Germline loops: CDR1 MNHNS, CDR2 SASEGT. The V gene end was trimmed by 3 bases and the J gene end by 5 bases; junction bases not matched to a gene: 10. There are 16 residues in the CDR3.

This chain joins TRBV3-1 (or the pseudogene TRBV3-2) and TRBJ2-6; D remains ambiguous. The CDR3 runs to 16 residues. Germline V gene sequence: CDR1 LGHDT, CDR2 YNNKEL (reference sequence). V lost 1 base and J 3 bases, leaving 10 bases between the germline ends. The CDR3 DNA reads TGTGCCAGCAGCCAAGGGGAACTCCATGGGGCCAACGTCCTGACTTTC. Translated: CASSQGELHGANVLTF.

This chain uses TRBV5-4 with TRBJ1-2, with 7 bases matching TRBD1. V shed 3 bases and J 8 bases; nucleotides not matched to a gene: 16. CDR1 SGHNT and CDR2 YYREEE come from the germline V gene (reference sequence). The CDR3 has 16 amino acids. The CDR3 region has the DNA TGTGCCAGCAGCTATGGAGGGGGACAGCTGGTTGTAGGCTACACCTTC. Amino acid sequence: CASSYGGGQLVVGYTF.

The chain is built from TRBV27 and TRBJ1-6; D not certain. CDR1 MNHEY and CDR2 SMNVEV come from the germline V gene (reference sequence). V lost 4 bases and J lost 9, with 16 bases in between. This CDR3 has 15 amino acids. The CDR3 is CASSYQFGVGSPLHF. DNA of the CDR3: TGTGCCAGCAGTTACCAATTTGGGGTGGGTTCACCCCTCCACTTT.

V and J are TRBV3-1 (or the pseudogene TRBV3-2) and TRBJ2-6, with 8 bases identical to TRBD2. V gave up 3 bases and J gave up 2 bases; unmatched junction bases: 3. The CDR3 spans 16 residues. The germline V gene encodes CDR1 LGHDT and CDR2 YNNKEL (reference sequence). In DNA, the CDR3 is TGTGCCAGCAGCCATAGCGGGGAACCTGGGGCCAACGTCCTGACTTTC. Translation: CASSHSGEPGANVLTF.

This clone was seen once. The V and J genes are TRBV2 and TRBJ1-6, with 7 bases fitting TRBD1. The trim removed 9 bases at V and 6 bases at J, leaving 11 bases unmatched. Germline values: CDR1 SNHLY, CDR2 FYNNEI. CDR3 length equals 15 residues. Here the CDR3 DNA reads TGTGCCAGAAAAGAGGGGGCGCGAAGTAATTCACCCCTCCACTTT. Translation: CARKEGARSNSPLHF.

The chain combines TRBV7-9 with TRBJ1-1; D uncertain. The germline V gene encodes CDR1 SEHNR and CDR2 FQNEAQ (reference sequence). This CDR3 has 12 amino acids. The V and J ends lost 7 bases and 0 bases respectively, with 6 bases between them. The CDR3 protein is CASKNMNTEAFF. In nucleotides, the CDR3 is TGTGCCAGCAAGAACATGAACACTGAAGCTTTCTTT.

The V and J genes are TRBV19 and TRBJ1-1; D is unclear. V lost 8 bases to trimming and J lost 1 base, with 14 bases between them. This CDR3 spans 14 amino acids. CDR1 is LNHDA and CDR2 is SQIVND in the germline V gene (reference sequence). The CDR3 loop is CASGDKIKNTEAFF. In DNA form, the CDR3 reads TGTGCCAGTGGAGACAAAATTAAGAACACTGAAGCTTTCTTT.

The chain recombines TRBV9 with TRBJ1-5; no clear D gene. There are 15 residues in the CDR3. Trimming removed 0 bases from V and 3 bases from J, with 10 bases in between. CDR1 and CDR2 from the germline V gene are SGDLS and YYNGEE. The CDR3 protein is CASSVEGSHNQPQHF. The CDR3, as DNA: TGTGCCAGCAGCGTAGAGGGCAGCCACAATCAGCCCCAGCATTTT.